The 20 T cell receptor beta chains listed next were all sequenced from one sample in a study of T cells in Graves' hyperthyroidism and ophthalmopathy. TCR beta CDR3 regions were amplified from RNA transcripts. In the first-round RT-PCR of the TCR CDR3, the HTBI primer set was used. MiXCR was run by TCRdb on the multiplex PCR reads, yielding one entry per CDR3 protein. The sample lists approximately 150,000 distinct CDR3 sequences; just under 9.5% were seen once. The sample consisted of blood. Receptor source: a woman in her late teens or twenties with Graves' hyperthyroidism that later progressed to Graves' ophthalmopathy.

The rearrangement uses TRBV3-1 and TRBJ2-7; unclear D gene. CDR1 is LGHDT, CDR2 YNNKEL, per germline (reference sequence). The CDR3 is made up of 11 amino acids. The V end was cut by 4 bases, the J end by 2 bases, with 3 bases between. CDR3 in amino acids: CASSLPYEQYF. CDR3 coding DNA: TGTGCCAGCAGCCTTCCCTACGAGCAGTACTTC.

A few counts support this clonotype. The chain recombines TRBV5-4 with TRBJ1-2; D possibly corresponds to TRBD1 (5 bases). V was cut by 6 bases and J by 5 bases, with 23 bases left in between. The length of the CDR3 is 16 residues. Germline V gene lookup returns CDR1 SGHNT and CDR2 YYREEE (reference sequence). CDR3 loop: CASTTYLLTGGYGYTF. In DNA, the CDR3 is TGTGCCAGCACCACCTATCTCTTGACGGGGGGGTATGGCTACACCTTC. Together with reference TRBV5-4 and TRBJ1-2, the CDR3 gives the full variable domain: ETGVTQSPTHLIKTRGQQVTLRCSSQSGHNTVSWYQQALGQGPQFIFQYYREEENGRGNFPPRFSGLQFPNYSSELNVNALELDDSALYLCASTTYLLTGGYGYTFGSGTRLTVV.

The table lists this clonotype with many counts. This sequence joins TRBV7-8 and TRBJ2-7; 10 nucleotides line up with TRBD1. Germline CDR1 reads SGHVS; CDR2 reads FQNEAQ. Trimming took 5 bases from V and 3 from J; bases not matched to a gene: 4. CDR3 length equals 14 residues. CDR3 protein: CASSARTGGYEQYF. For the CDR3, the DNA is TGTGCCAGCAGCGCGCGGACAGGGGGCTACGAGCAGTACTTC.

Many counts were recorded for this clonotype. The CDR3 bases are TGTGCCAGCAGCCCAACTAGCGCCAGTTCCTACGAGCAGTACTTC. Its translation: CASSPTSASSYEQYF. This chain links TRBV5-8 with TRBJ2-7; 7 bases are a match to TRBD2. The CDR3 has 15 amino acids. Losses at the gene ends were 4 bases for V and 1 base for J; bases not matched to a gene: 8. CDR1 and CDR2 (germline): SGHTS, YDEGEE.

The chain couples TRBV5-8 to TRBJ2-7; D might be TRBD1 (6 bases). Germline V gives CDR1 SGHTS, CDR2 YDEGEE. The CDR3 contains 15 residues. V was cut by 1 base and J by 2 bases, with 13 bases left in between. CDR3 amino acids: CASSLKSGGAYEQYF. As DNA, the CDR3 is TGTGCCAGCAGCTTGAAGTCTGGGGGCGCCTACGAGCAGTACTTC.

This clonotype occurred many times. V usage is TRBV11-2 and J usage is TRBJ1-3; D gene unclear. The CDR3 has 17 amino acids. The germline V gene has CDR1 SGHAT and CDR2 FQNNGV. The ends were cut back, 1 base at V and 0 bases at J, with 13 bases in the middle. This chain's CDR3 is CASSLVRLRVSGNTIYF. The CDR3, as DNA: TGTGCCAGCAGCTTAGTACGTCTTAGGGTCTCTGGAAACACCATATATTTT.

In its sample, this clonotype was seen many times. The CDR3 sequence is CASSLLAVFTEAFF. In DNA, the CDR3 is TGTGCCAGCAGTTTATTGGCAGTTTTCACTGAAGCTTTCTTT. The V call is TRBV28, the J call TRBJ1-1; no definite D call. The germline V and J ends were trimmed by 1 base and 4 bases, with 10 bases remaining between them. The germline V gene encodes CDR1 MDHEN and CDR2 SYDVKM. The length of the CDR3 is 14 residues.

The table lists this clonotype with a few counts. This sequence joins TRBV5-6 and TRBJ1-1; TRBD1 aligns across 11 bases. The CDR3 is 16 residues long. Germline CDR1 is SGHDT and CDR2 is YYEEEE. With 0 bases clipped from V and 7 bases from J, the junction kept 8 bases outside the gene matches. The CDR3, as DNA: TGTGCCAGCAGCTTGGTCTCACCCGGGACAGGGGGTGAAGCTTTCTTT. Residues: CASSLVSPGTGGEAFF.

This clonotype was counted ten times or more. This chain joins TRBV7-8 and TRBJ1-3; D uncertain. The V and J ends lost 5 bases and 1 base respectively, with 6 bases between them. CDR1 and CDR2 from the germline V gene are SGHVS and FQNEAQ. CDR3 length equals 13 residues. This CDR3 reads CASSAISGNTIYF. CDR3 bases: TGTGCCAGCAGCGCGATATCTGGAAACACCATATATTTT.

CDR3 sequence (DNA): TGTGCCAGCACCCACAGCGGAGGCCCAGGTACGCAGTATTTT. Translation gives CASTHSGGPGTQYF. The chain couples TRBV7-2 to TRBJ2-3; D might be TRBD2 (5 bases). V was trimmed by 7 bases and J by 8 bases, leaving 19 bases between them. This CDR3 contains 14 residues. Germline-derived CDR1 and CDR2 are SGHTA and FQGNSA. The complete variable domain, with remaining parts taken from reference TRBV7-2 and TRBJ2-3, reads GAGVSQSPSNKVTEKGKDVELRCDPISGHTALYWYRQSLGQGLEFLIYFQGNSAPDKSGLPSDRFSAERTGGSVSTLTIQRTQQEDSAVYLCASTHSGGPGTQYFGPGTRLTVL.

This clonotype was counted once. A much bigger clone sits one base away, suggesting this may be a read error. The chain combines TRBV7-2 with TRBJ1-1; a possible D gene is TRBD1 (5 bases). Germline V gene lookup returns CDR1 SGHTA and CDR2 FQGNSA. This CDR3 has 17 residues. The CDR3 is CASSDARGIYLNTEALF. Here the CDR3 DNA reads TGTGCCAGCAGCGACGCTCGGGGGATTTACTTGAACACTGAAGCTCTCTTT.

The chain carries TRBV9 and TRBJ1-2, with TRBD1 identical over 8 bases. The CDR3 covers 15 residues. Losses at the gene ends were 3 bases for V and 5 bases for J; bases not matched to a gene: 9. Germline CDR1 is SGDLS and CDR2 is YYNGEE. CDR3 region: CASSASDRDYYGYTF. The CDR3 DNA follows: TGTGCCAGCAGCGCCTCGGACAGGGACTATTATGGCTACACCTTC.

The chain links TRBV15 to TRBJ2-1, with D maybe TRBD2 (6 bases). Trimming took off 3 bases at V and 5 bases at J, with 14 bases between the two ends. Germline V gives CDR1 LNHNV, CDR2 YYDKDF (reference sequence). This CDR3 region has 15 residues. The CDR3 sequence is CATSRGSGTDNEQFF. The CDR3 bases are TGTGCCACCAGCAGGGGTAGCGGAACTGACAATGAGCAGTTCTTC.

This clonotype was picked up many times. This chain's CDR3 is CASSPPGLDYNEQFF. The CDR3 nucleotides are TGTGCCAGCAGCCCACCGGGACTAGATTACAATGAGCAGTTCTTC. The V gene is TRBV12-3 or TRBV12-4, the J gene TRBJ2-1, with 8 bases lining up with TRBD2. J lost 4 bases, V lost 6 bases, and 8 bases had no gene match. This CDR3 is built from 15 residues.

The chain is built from TRBV5-1 and TRBJ2-5, with D unresolved. V gave up 0 bases and J gave up 3 bases, with 18 bases separating them. This CDR3 region has 17 residues. Germline CDR1 is SGHRS and CDR2 is YFSETQ. The CDR3 protein is CASSLAEPTFGEETQYF. Here the CDR3 DNA reads TGCGCCAGCAGCTTGGCCGAGCCGACCTTTGGTGAAGAGACCCAGTACTTC.

This clonotype was recorded many times. The chain recombines TRBV10-3 with TRBJ2-6; D unresolved. V was cut by 0 bases and J by 0 bases, with 12 bases left in between. Germline CDR1 reads ENHRY; CDR2 reads SYGVKD. The CDR3 is 18 amino acids. CDR3 loop: CAISESLAGHSGANVLTF. CDR3 in DNA: TGTGCCATCAGTGAGTCGCTGGCAGGCCACTCTGGGGCCAACGTCCTGACTTTC.

The rearrangement joins TRBV6-1 to TRBJ2-5; D perhaps matches TRBD1 (6 bases). The germline gives CDR1 MNHNS, CDR2 SASEGT. The CDR3 loop spans 13 amino acids. V lost 6 bases and J 4 bases, leaving 12 bases between the germline ends. DNA for the CDR3: TGTGCCAGCAGACAACAGGGTCCAGAGACCCAGTACTTC. Translated, it gives CASRQQGPETQYF.

This clonotype appeared many times. V is TRBV28 and J is TRBJ2-7; D may match TRBD1 or TRBD2 (5 bases each). The CDR3 is made up of 15 amino acids. Per germline, CDR1 MDHEN and CDR2 SYDVKM. V gave up 1 base and J gave up 6 bases, with 16 bases separating them. CDR3 bases: TGTGCCAGCAGTTTATTAGGGGAGACCAACCTCGAGCAGTACTTC. It is translated as CASSLLGETNLEQYF.

The table lists this clonotype with many counts. The chain has TRBV13 and TRBJ2-7; D is possibly TRBD1 or TRBD2 (5 bases each). This CDR3 has 16 amino acids. Trimming left V 0 bases short and J 3 bases short, with 15 bases between. The germline gives CDR1 PRHDT, CDR2 FYEKMQ (reference sequence). CDR3: CASSLGRGVGGYEQYF. The CDR3 DNA reads as TGTGCCAGCAGCTTAGGCCGAGGGGTAGGAGGCTACGAGCAGTACTTC.

CDR3 amino acids: CSARQTNTDTQYF. The CDR3 nucleotides read TGCAGTGCTAGACAAACAAACACAGATACGCAGTATTTT. V and J are TRBV20-1 and TRBJ2-3; no clear D gene. The germline CDR1 and CDR2 sequences are DFQATT and SNEGSKA (reference sequence). Trimming removed 2 bases at V and 2 bases at J, with 8 bases between. This CDR3 has 13 amino acids.